One sample yielded the 31 T cell receptor beta chains listed below, sequenced in a study of T cells in Graves' hyperthyroidism and ophthalmopathy. The CDR3 regions of TCR beta were amplified from RNA transcripts. With the HTBI primer set, the TCR CDR3 went through a first round of RT-PCR. TCRdb independently ran MiXCR on the multiplex PCR reads; one entry per CDR3 protein. The sample lists about 520,000 distinct CDR3 sequences, 20% seen once, with 26% in the top ten. Sequencing was done on a sample of blood. The receptor source for this set is a man aged 18-30 years with Graves' hyperthyroidism.

This clonotype was detected many times. The CDR3 carries no conserved terminal phenylalanine or tryptophan, so it likely arises from a read error. The gene calls are TRBV11-2 and TRBJ1-2; no firm D call. Germline V gene lookup returns CDR1 SGHAT and CDR2 FQNNGV. This CDR3 has 14 residues. V gave up 1 base and J gave up 3 bases, with 9 bases separating them. For the CDR3, the DNA is TGTGCCAGCAGCTTAGGTGGCGGCCACTATGGCTACACCTCC. It specifies CASSLGGGHYGYTS.

This clonotype was observed at least ten times. The V call is TRBV28, the J call TRBJ1-2, with D possibly matching TRBD1 (5 bases). The CDR3 length is 13 residues. V was shortened by 6 bases and J by 5 bases, with 13 bases between the two germline ends. Germline loops: CDR1 MDHEN, CDR2 SYDVKM. The CDR3 is CASSPGVWYGYTF. In DNA, the CDR3 is TGTGCCAGCAGCCCGGGGGTTTGGTATGGCTACACCTTC.

This clonotype came up many times. The chain uses TRBV4-1 and TRBJ1-2; 8 nucleotides match TRBD1. V lost 5 bases to trimming and J lost 12 bases; unmatched junction nucleotides: 11. This CDR3 has 13 amino acids. Germline assignment: CDR1 MGHRA and CDR2 YSYEKL. The CDR3 DNA is TGCGCCAGCAGCACTGTTCCAGGGGGCGGACACACCTTC. Translating gives CASSTVPGGGHTF.

This clonotype was found many times. The chain has TRBV9 and TRBJ2-7; D gene unclear. The germline V gene has CDR1 SGDLS and CDR2 YYNGEE. The CDR3 is 14 amino acids. Trimming removed 0 bases from V and 0 bases from J, with 7 bases in between. CDR3 protein: CASSVVESSYEQYF. The DNA for the CDR3 is TGTGCCAGCAGCGTAGTCGAAAGCTCCTACGAGCAGTACTTC.

The chain couples TRBV15 to TRBJ1-2; D gene ambiguous. V dropped 0 bases and J dropped 7 bases, with 9 bases sitting between them. Germline V gene data show CDR1 as LNHNV and CDR2 as YYDKDF (reference sequence). This CDR3 has 13 amino acids. CDR3 in amino acids: CATSRDAVPGYTF. In DNA form, the CDR3 reads TGTGCCACCAGCAGAGATGCGGTTCCTGGCTACACCTTC.

CDR3 sequence: CASNQADPGYEQYF. CDR3 DNA sequence: TGTGCCAGCAACCAAGCGGACCCAGGCTACGAGCAGTACTTC. The rearrangement joins TRBV28 to TRBJ2-7; a weak D match, TRBD2 (5 bases). The germline CDR1 and CDR2 sequences are MDHEN and SYDVKM. The CDR3 is 14 residues long. Trimming took 7 bases from V and 3 from J, leaving 16 bases between them.

This clonotype was recorded at least ten times. The V call is TRBV9, the J call TRBJ2-7; 11 positions agree with TRBD1. This CDR3 spans 16 amino acids. Germline values: CDR1 SGDLS, CDR2 YYNGEE. Trimming cost V 3 bases and J 3 bases; bases outside gene matches: 8. This chain's CDR3 is CASSGEGTGGDYEQYF. CDR3 coding DNA: TGTGCCAGCAGCGGAGAAGGGACAGGGGGGGACTACGAGCAGTACTTC. Full variable domain (rest looked up from reference TRBV9 and TRBJ2-7): DSGVTQTPKHLITATGQRVTLRCSPRSGDLSVYWYQQSLDQGLQFLIQYYNGEERAKGNILERFSAQQFPDLHSELNLSSLELGDSALYFCASSGEGTGGDYEQYFGPGTRLTVT.

This clonotype was detected once. The rearrangement uses TRBV5-1 and TRBJ1-2; the D gene is possibly TRBD1 (6 bases). The V end was cut by 0 bases, the J end by 8 bases, with 11 bases between. CDR1 is SGHRS and CDR2 is YFSETQ in the germline V gene. This CDR3 is 13 amino acids long. The CDR3 region has the DNA TGCGCCAGCAGCTTGGGGACAGACGTCGGCTACACCTTC. As protein: CASSLGTDVGYTF.

The gene calls are TRBV6-2 or TRBV6-3 and TRBJ2-7; 9 bases align to TRBD1. After removal of 5 bases from V and 0 bases from J, the junction contained 8 bases not matched to a gene. The CDR3 spans 16 residues. Germline CDR1 and CDR2: MNHEY and SVGEGT. The CDR3 DNA reads as TGTGCCAGCAGTCGGGACAGGGCGGATAGCTCCTACGAGCAGTACTTC. This translates into CASSRDRADSSYEQYF.

This clonotype came up many times. This chain joins TRBV20-1 and TRBJ1-1; possible D gene TRBD1, 6 bases. The CDR3 spans 15 residues. CDR1 and CDR2 from the germline V gene are DFQATT and SNEGSKA (reference sequence). Between the trimmed V and J ends, which lost 3 bases and 4 bases, there was a span of 18 bases. CDR3 loop: CSARTAHRASTEAFF. The CDR3 nucleotides read TGCAGTGCTAGGACCGCCCACAGGGCCTCCACTGAAGCTTTCTTT.

The V gene is TRBV6-2 or TRBV6-3, the J gene TRBJ1-5, with D uncertain. Germline lookup yields CDR1 MNHEY and CDR2 SVGEGT. The V end lost 6 bases, the J end lost 5 bases, and 11 bases lay between the germline ends. The CDR3 runs to 13 residues. CDR3 nucleotides: TGTGCCAGCAGGTATATAGCCTATCAGCCCCAGCATTTT. It yields the protein CASRYIAYQPQHF.

The chain combines TRBV5-1 with TRBJ1-3; possible D gene TRBD1, 5 bases. The CDR3 totals 15 residues. Trimming stripped 2 bases from V and 0 bases from J, with 9 bases between. CDR1 is SGHRS, CDR2 YFSETQ, per germline. CDR3 nucleotide sequence: TGCGCCAGCAGCTTAGCAGGGATCTCTGGAAACACCATATATTTT. Its protein is CASSLAGISGNTIYF.

In this sample, this clonotype turned up many times. The chain uses TRBV11-3 and TRBJ1-2; TRBD1 agrees at 8 bases. With 5 bases clipped from V and 0 bases from J, the junction kept 17 bases outside the gene matches. Germline V gene data show CDR1 as SGHNT and CDR2 as YENEEA. The CDR3 consists of 19 residues. The CDR3 loop reads CASSPGRNTGGKPNYGYTF. CDR3 bases: TGTGCCAGCAGCCCAGGAAGGAACACAGGGGGGAAGCCTAACTATGGCTACACCTTC.

The sample holds a few counts of this clonotype. The chain employs TRBV6-5 and TRBJ2-5; weak D call: TRBD1 (6 bases). This CDR3 region has 14 residues. Trimming removed 0 bases at V and 5 bases at J, with 10 bases between. Germline V gives CDR1 MNHEY, CDR2 SVGAGI. CDR3 nucleotides: TGTGCCAGCAGTTACTCGGGGGCCGGGGAGACCCAGTACTTC. This translates into CASSYSGAGETQYF.

V usage is TRBV7-8 and J usage is TRBJ1-1; perhaps TRBD1 as D (6 bases). CDR3 size: 16 residues. V lost 3 bases and J lost 4, with 18 bases in between. Germline V CDR1 and CDR2: SGHVS, FQNEAQ. The CDR3 nucleotides read TGTGCCAGCAGCTTCACAGGGCCGTCCGGGGCCACTGAAGCTTTCTTT. Amino acid sequence: CASSFTGPSGATEAFF.

There are many counts of this clonotype. This rearrangement joins TRBV11-1 to TRBJ2-7; no clear D. V was clipped by 1 base and J by 2 bases, with 15 bases between them. Germline V gene lookup returns CDR1 SGHAT and CDR2 FQDESV (reference sequence). The length of the CDR3 is 16 residues. The CDR3 reads CASSLVALGSPYEQYF. The DNA for the CDR3 is TGTGCCAGCAGCTTAGTGGCCCTGGGTTCCCCCTACGAGCAGTACTTC.

This clonotype was found many times. The chain joins TRBV24-1 to TRBJ1-2, with 7 positions matching TRBD1. CDR3 length: 16 residues. The germline V gene encodes CDR1 KGHDR and CDR2 SFDVKD. Losses at the gene ends were 2 bases for V and 1 base for J; bases not matched to a gene: 6. The DNA of the CDR3 is TGTGCCACCAGTGATTCCCGGCAGGGGGGTAACTATGGCTACACCTTC. Translated, it gives CATSDSRQGGNYGYTF.

This clonotype was picked up many times. The rearrangement joins TRBV12-3 or TRBV12-4 to TRBJ2-1; maybe TRBD2 (5 bases). The CDR3 covers 16 residues. V was trimmed by 7 bases and J by 8 bases, leaving 24 bases between them. In DNA, the CDR3 is TGTGCCAGCACCGGGGTAGGCAGGTTGGGTCGCGATGAGCAGTTCTTC. It translates to CASTGVGRLGRDEQFF.

This clonotype was observed many times. This chain joins TRBV20-1 and TRBJ1-2, with TRBD1 as a possible D gene (5 bases). The CDR3 sequence is 16 residues long. The germline V gene has CDR1 DFQATT and CDR2 SNEGSKA (reference sequence). V was pared by 4 bases and J by 4 bases, with 22 bases between. Here the CDR3 reads CSATIESYRSFYGYTF. CDR3 sequence (DNA): TGCAGTGCTACGATAGAGAGTTACAGGTCATTCTATGGCTACACCTTC.

This clonotype occurred many times. The chain couples TRBV12-3 or TRBV12-4 to TRBJ1-3; TRBD1 is a possible D gene (5 bases). V lost 6 bases and J lost 0, with 6 bases in between. The length of the CDR3 is 13 residues. CDR3 sequence reads: CASRRGSGNTIYF. The CDR3 bases are TGTGCCAGCAGAAGGGGCTCTGGAAACACCATATATTTT.

The sample holds many counts of this clonotype. This chain links TRBV28 with TRBJ1-1; D is unclear. Per the germline V gene, CDR1 is MDHEN and CDR2 is SYDVKM. V was clipped by 5 bases and J by 0 bases, with 7 bases between them. There are 13 residues in the CDR3. In DNA form, the CDR3 reads TGTGCCAGCAGTACGGACCTGAACACTGAAGCTTTCTTT. It is translated as CASSTDLNTEAFF.

At least ten counts were recorded for this clonotype. The rearrangement uses TRBV7-3 and TRBJ2-7; 9 nucleotides agree with TRBD2. Germline V gene sequence: CDR1 SGHTA, CDR2 FQGTGA. Unmatched junction bases numbered 2, after V lost 2 bases and J lost 0 bases. The CDR3 spans 15 residues. The CDR3 reads CASSLLAGSSYEQYF. The DNA for the CDR3 is TGTGCCAGCAGCTTACTAGCGGGGAGCTCCTACGAGCAGTACTTC. The whole variable domain, filled in from reference TRBV7-3 and TRBJ2-7, reads GAGVSQTPSNKVTEKGKYVELRCDPISGHTALYWYRQSLGQGPEFLIYFQGTGAADDSGLPNDRFFAVRPEGSVSTLKIQRTERGDSAVYLCASSLLAGSSYEQYFGPGTRLTVT.

This clonotype occurred many times. V gene TRBV7-8 combines with J gene TRBJ1-1, with TRBD1 identical over 10 bases. The CDR3 sequence is 16 residues long. Germline lookup yields CDR1 SGHVS and CDR2 FQNEAQ. V trimming: 5 bases; J trimming: 6 bases; junction bases outside the gene matches: 12. CDR3 residues: CASSPGTGERKSEAFF. CDR3 coding DNA: TGTGCCAGCAGCCCCGGGACAGGGGAGCGGAAGTCTGAAGCTTTCTTT.

CDR3 nucleotide sequence: TGTGCCAGCAGTCCAGGCGGGGGCGGGGGAGCTGAAGCTTTCTTT. This codes for CASSPGGGGGAEAFF. The J gene is TRBJ1-1, the V gene TRBV28; weak D call: TRBD1 (6 bases). The germline V gene encodes CDR1 MDHEN and CDR2 SYDVKM. V lost 5 bases to trimming and J lost 6 bases, with 19 bases between them. The CDR3 consists of 15 residues.

This clonotype has more than one count but fewer than ten. The chain is built from TRBV7-8 and TRBJ2-2; 11 nucleotides match TRBD2. CDR3 length equals 18 residues. CDR1 and CDR2 from the germline V gene are SGHVS and FQNEAQ. The V gene end was trimmed by 1 base and the J gene end by 7 bases; junction bases not matched to a gene: 11. CDR3 coding DNA: TGTGCCAGCAGCTTAGAATATAGCGGGGGGGCGATTGTCGGGGAGCTGTTTTTT. Amino acids: CASSLEYSGGAIVGELFF.

This clonotype was picked up many times. CDR3 DNA sequence: TGCGCCAGCAGCCAAGAAAGGGTGAGGAGCAATCAGCCCCAGCATTTT. Translation gives CASSQERVRSNQPQHF. The chain uses TRBV4-1 and TRBJ1-5; D unclear. The CDR3 sequence is 16 residues long. With 0 bases removed from V and 1 base from J, the gap between germline ends came to 10 bases. Germline V gives CDR1 MGHRA, CDR2 YSYEKL.

This clonotype turned up a few times. The chain couples TRBV12-3 or TRBV12-4 to TRBJ2-5, with TRBD2 identical over 8 bases. The ends lost 6 bases at V and 2 bases at J; junction bases unmatched: 11. The CDR3 consists of 16 residues. CDR3 in amino acids: CASSPQRGGLQETQYF. The CDR3 coding sequence is TGTGCCAGCAGCCCCCAACGGGGGGGTCTTCAAGAGACCCAGTACTTC.

This clonotype was detected many times. The gene calls are TRBV2 and TRBJ1-1; no firm D call. V lost 6 bases, J lost 1 base, and 9 bases lay in between. Germline CDR1 and CDR2: SNHLY and FYNNEI. This CDR3 comprises 13 residues. This CDR3 is CASRAESNTEAFF. In nucleotides, the CDR3 is TGTGCCAGCAGGGCAGAATCGAACACTGAAGCTTTCTTT.

The genes are TRBV28 and TRBJ1-2, with TRBD1 identical over 8 bases. The CDR3 loop spans 14 amino acids. CDR1 is MDHEN and CDR2 is SYDVKM in the germline V gene. V lost 10 bases, J lost 4 bases, and 11 bases stayed unmatched. Here the CDR3 DNA reads TGTGCCACCCGAGGGACAGGCACCCTCTATGGCTACACCTTC. It codes for CATRGTGTLYGYTF.

This clonotype came up many times. The gene calls are TRBV12-3 or TRBV12-4 and TRBJ1-6; no definite D call. CDR3 length equals 13 residues. Trimming shortened V by 1 base and J by 7 bases, and 5 bases separated the two germline ends. Here the CDR3 DNA reads TGTGCCAGCAGTTTAGGAGACAATTCACCCCTCCACTTT. Translation: CASSLGDNSPLHF.

This clonotype was counted many times. The V and J genes are TRBV6-1 and TRBJ2-5; a possible D gene is TRBD1 (6 bases). CDR3 size: 15 residues. The V and J ends lost 3 bases and 5 bases respectively, with 16 bases between them. Germline loops: CDR1 MNHNS, CDR2 SASEGT. CDR3 in DNA: TGTGCCAGCAGTGAGGAACAGGGTGGCGCGGAGACCCAGTACTTC. Translation gives CASSEEQGGAETQYF.